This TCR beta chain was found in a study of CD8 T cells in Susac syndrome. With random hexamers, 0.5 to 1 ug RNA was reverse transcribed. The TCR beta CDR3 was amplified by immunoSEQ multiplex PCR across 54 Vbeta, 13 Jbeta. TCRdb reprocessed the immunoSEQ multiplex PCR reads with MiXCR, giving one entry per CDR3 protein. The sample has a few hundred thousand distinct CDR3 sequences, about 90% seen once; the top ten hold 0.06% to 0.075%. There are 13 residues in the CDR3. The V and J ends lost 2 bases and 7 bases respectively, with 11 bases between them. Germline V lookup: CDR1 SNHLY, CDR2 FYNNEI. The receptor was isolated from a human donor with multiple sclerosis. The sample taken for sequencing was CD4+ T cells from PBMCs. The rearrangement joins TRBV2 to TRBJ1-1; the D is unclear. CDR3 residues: CASSESEVNEAFF. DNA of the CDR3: TGTGCCAGCAGTGAATCGGAAGTTAATGAAGCTTTCTTT.